This T cell receptor (beta chain) was documented in a study of T cell responses to AZD1222 COVID-19 vaccine. TCRdb's copy holds only in-frame clones and misses some; the assay was immunoSEQ multiplex PCR. The sample shows around 180,000 clones, 70% to 90% of them seen only once. CDR1 is LGHNA and CDR2 is YSLEER in the germline V gene. This CDR3 has 13 amino acids. With V trimmed by 3 bases and J by 6 bases, 3 bases remained unmatched. The TCR sequence derives from an adult in good health. V is TRBV4-3 and J is TRBJ1-1; 8 bases line up with TRBD1. This specimen consisted of peripheral blood, obtained on day 0 of AZD1222 vaccination. CDR3 in DNA: TGCGCCAGCAGCCAGCTACAGGGGGCTGAAGCTTTCTTT. Amino acids: CASSQLQGAEAFF.